This is a list of T cell receptor beta chains from one sample in a study of shared clonotypes between healthy human individuals. Repertoires were generated with immunoSEQ multiplex PCR, while TCRdb's copy carries only in-frame clones and drops some. This table holds about 2 million clones, around 95% found once. The sample was naive CD4+ T cells sorted from blood. These receptors were obtained from a man younger than 30 in good health. Both conserved end residues are part of each CDR3. Fields, in order: clone size, D gene, V gene, J gene, CDR3 protein, CDR3 DNA. The D gene is left open where the match is weak. For some rows the clone size is stated as once, few or many, or as a class when expanded; others skip it.

abundance: -; d_gene: -; v_gene: TRBV18; j_gene: TRBJ1-2; CDR3aa: CASSPLGPTDYGYTF; CDR3nt: TGTGCCAGCTCACCCTTGGGCCCTACGGACTATGGCTACACCTTC
abundance: once; d_gene: -; v_gene: TRBV13; j_gene: TRBJ2-2; CDR3aa: CASSGRGGTGELFF; CDR3nt: TGTGCCAGCAGCGGCAGGGGTGGGACCGGGGAGCTGTTTTTT
abundance: -; d_gene: -; v_gene: TRBV30; j_gene: TRBJ2-3; CDR3aa: CAWSVSRTVFSTDTQYF; CDR3nt: TGTGCCTGGAGTGTCTCCCGGACAGTCTTTAGCACAGATACGCAGTATTTT
abundance: -; d_gene: TRBD1; v_gene: TRBV18; j_gene: TRBJ1-5; CDR3aa: CASSATGAHQPQHF; CDR3nt: TGTGCCAGCTCAGCGACAGGGGCCCATCAGCCCCAGCATTTT
abundance: -; d_gene: -; v_gene: TRBV28; j_gene: TRBJ1-5; CDR3aa: CASSTNQPQHF; CDR3nt: TGTGCCAGCAGCACCAATCAGCCCCAGCATTTT
abundance: -; d_gene: TRBD2; v_gene: TRBV10-3; j_gene: TRBJ2-7; CDR3aa: CAISEATSGAFSYEQYF; CDR3nt: TGTGCCATCAGTGAAGCGACTAGCGGGGCCTTTTCCTACGAGCAGTACTTC
abundance: -; d_gene: -; v_gene: TRBV11-2; j_gene: TRBJ2-7; CDR3aa: CASSPDSNSYEQYF; CDR3nt: TGTGCCAGCAGCCCCGACTCAAACTCCTACGAGCAGTACTTC
abundance: -; d_gene: -; v_gene: TRBV6-1; j_gene: TRBJ1-6; CDR3aa: CASSHPSGNSPLHF; CDR3nt: TGTGCCAGCAGCCACCCTAGTGGGAATTCACCCCTCCACTTT
abundance: -; d_gene: -; v_gene: TRBV19; j_gene: TRBJ1-5; CDR3aa: CASSEVLSNQPQHF; CDR3nt: TGTGCCAGTAGTGAGGTACTCTCGAATCAGCCCCAGCATTTT
abundance: -; d_gene: TRBD1; v_gene: TRBV2; j_gene: TRBJ1-2; CDR3aa: CASSRDRANYGYTF; CDR3nt: TGTGCCAGCAGCCGGGACAGGGCTAACTATGGCTACACCTTC
abundance: -; d_gene: -; v_gene: TRBV19; j_gene: TRBJ2-5; CDR3aa: CASSIQGDGETQYF; CDR3nt: TGTGCCAGTAGTATCCAGGGTGACGGTGAGACCCAGTACTTC
abundance: -; d_gene: TRBD2; v_gene: TRBV10-1; j_gene: TRBJ2-7; CDR3aa: CASSEGLLAGGPSSYEQYF; CDR3nt: TGCGCCAGCAGTGAGGGTCTACTAGCGGGGGGACCGAGCTCCTACGAGCAGTACTTC
abundance: -; d_gene: TRBD2; v_gene: TRBV7-8; j_gene: TRBJ2-7; CDR3aa: CASSSRDYPSEQYF; CDR3nt: TGTGCCAGCAGCTCGCGGGACTATCCATCCGAGCAGTACTTC
abundance: -; d_gene: -; v_gene: TRBV5-6; j_gene: TRBJ1-6; CDR3aa: CASSLGRGSPLHF; CDR3nt: TGTGCCAGCAGCCTGGGTCGAGGATCACCCCTCCACTTT
abundance: -; d_gene: -; v_gene: TRBV7-2; j_gene: TRBJ1-2; CDR3aa: CASSLQGYYGYTF; CDR3nt: TGTGCCAGCAGCTTACAGGGGTACTATGGCTACACCTTC
abundance: -; d_gene: TRBD2; v_gene: TRBV5-8; j_gene: TRBJ2-4; CDR3aa: CASSQGLAGQNIQYF; CDR3nt: TGTGCCAGCAGCCAGGGACTAGCGGGGCAAAACATTCAGTACTTC
abundance: -; d_gene: TRBD1; v_gene: TRBV7-9; j_gene: TRBJ2-2; CDR3aa: CASSLDRANTGELFF; CDR3nt: TGTGCCAGCAGCTTGGACAGGGCTAACACCGGGGAGCTGTTTTTT
abundance: -; d_gene: -; v_gene: TRBV7-2; j_gene: TRBJ2-1; CDR3aa: CASSSQGSDEQFF; CDR3nt: TGTGCCAGCAGCTCCCAGGGGAGCGATGAGCAGTTCTTC
abundance: -; d_gene: TRBD1; v_gene: TRBV28; j_gene: TRBJ1-1; CDR3aa: CASRQTTGGTEAFF; CDR3nt: TGTGCCAGCCGTCAAACGACAGGGGGCACTGAAGCTTTCTTT
abundance: -; d_gene: TRBD2; v_gene: TRBV2; j_gene: TRBJ2-2; CDR3aa: CASRVDGGSGELFF; CDR3nt: TGTGCCAGCAGGGTCGACGGCGGGAGCGGGGAGCTGTTTTTT
abundance: -; d_gene: -; v_gene: TRBV11-2; j_gene: TRBJ2-1; CDR3aa: CASSPLVAGDEQFF; CDR3nt: TGTGCCAGCAGTCCCCTGGTGGCTGGAGATGAGCAGTTCTTC
abundance: -; d_gene: TRBD2; v_gene: TRBV5-6; j_gene: TRBJ2-7; CDR3aa: CASSPSGGSFYEQYF; CDR3nt: TGTGCCAGCAGCCCTAGCGGGGGTTCTTTCTACGAGCAGTACTTC
abundance: -; d_gene: -; v_gene: TRBV5-1; j_gene: TRBJ2-1; CDR3aa: CASRDRDHEQFF; CDR3nt: TGCGCCAGCAGGGATAGGGACCATGAGCAGTTCTTC
abundance: -; d_gene: -; v_gene: TRBV7-6; j_gene: TRBJ2-2; CDR3aa: CASSLGNTGELFF; CDR3nt: TGTGCCAGCAGCTTAGGAAACACCGGGGAGCTGTTTTTT
abundance: once; d_gene: TRBD2; v_gene: TRBV28; j_gene: TRBJ2-7; CDR3aa: CASSLAGVSYEQYF; CDR3nt: TGTGCCAGCAGCCTAGCGGGGGTCTCCTACGAGCAGTACTTC
abundance: -; d_gene: -; v_gene: TRBV10-3; j_gene: TRBJ2-5; CDR3aa: CAISDLGRGQETQYF; CDR3nt: TGTGCCATCAGCGATCTAGGGCGGGGCCAAGAGACCCAGTACTTC
abundance: once; d_gene: TRBD1; v_gene: TRBV27; j_gene: TRBJ1-2; CDR3aa: CASSGPGQGDYGYTF; CDR3nt: TGTGCCAGCAGTGGACCGGGACAGGGGGACTATGGCTACACCTTC
abundance: -; d_gene: -; v_gene: TRBV27; j_gene: TRBJ1-5; CDR3aa: CASSLKRYNQPQHF; CDR3nt: TGTGCCAGCAGTTTAAAAAGGTACAATCAGCCCCAGCATTTT
abundance: -; d_gene: -; v_gene: TRBV5-4; j_gene: TRBJ2-2; CDR3aa: CASSLGEPRTTGELFF; CDR3nt: TGTGCCAGCAGCTTGGGGGAGCCCCGAACCACCGGGGAGCTGTTTTTT
abundance: -; d_gene: -; v_gene: TRBV15; j_gene: TRBJ1-4; CDR3aa: CATSRDGKLNEKLFF; CDR3nt: TGTGCCACCAGCAGAGATGGTAAACTTAATGAAAAACTGTTTTTT
abundance: -; d_gene: TRBD1; v_gene: TRBV10-3; j_gene: TRBJ2-7; CDR3aa: CAISGGQGYEQYF; CDR3nt: TGTGCCATCAGTGGAGGACAGGGCTACGAGCAGTACTTC
abundance: -; d_gene: TRBD2; v_gene: TRBV7-2; j_gene: TRBJ2-1; CDR3aa: CASSLSSGMFF; CDR3nt: TGTGCCAGCAGCTTGTCTAGCGGTATGTTCTTC
abundance: -; d_gene: -; v_gene: TRBV27; j_gene: TRBJ2-1; CDR3aa: CASSLSGAIPYNEQFF; CDR3nt: TGTGCCAGCAGTTTATCGGGGGCTATTCCCTACAATGAGCAGTTCTTC
abundance: -; d_gene: TRBD2; v_gene: TRBV5-1; j_gene: TRBJ2-5; CDR3aa: CASSLIRTSGEEETQYF; CDR3nt: TGCGCCAGCAGCTTAATAAGGACTAGCGGGGAAGAAGAGACCCAGTACTTC
abundance: -; d_gene: TRBD1; v_gene: TRBV27; j_gene: TRBJ2-1; CDR3aa: CASSPGTGGYNEQFF; CDR3nt: TGTGCCAGCAGTCCGGGGACAGGGGGTTACAATGAGCAGTTCTTC
abundance: -; d_gene: -; v_gene: TRBV29-1; j_gene: TRBJ2-1; CDR3aa: CSVEDYNEQFF; CDR3nt: TGCAGCGTTGAAGACTACAATGAGCAGTTCTTC
abundance: -; d_gene: -; v_gene: TRBV9; j_gene: TRBJ2-6; CDR3aa: CASSVETQAVVFDVLTF; CDR3nt: TGTGCCAGCAGCGTAGAGACCCAAGCGGTAGTCTTCGACGTCCTGACTTTC
abundance: -; d_gene: -; v_gene: TRBV10-3; j_gene: TRBJ1-1; CDR3aa: CAITPGQNTEAFF; CDR3nt: TGTGCCATCACCCCGGGCCAGAACACTGAAGCTTTCTTT
abundance: -; d_gene: -; v_gene: TRBV30; j_gene: TRBJ2-7; CDR3aa: CAWASGSSYEQYF; CDR3nt: TGTGCCTGGGCTTCCGGGAGCTCCTACGAGCAGTACTTC
abundance: -; d_gene: -; v_gene: TRBV4-1; j_gene: TRBJ2-7; CDR3aa: CASRRDRGADEQYF; CDR3nt: TGCGCCAGCAGGAGAGATCGGGGGGCGGACGAGCAGTACTTC